The clone carrying this T cell receptor beta chain was counted once. This sample was taken from a study of shared T cell receptors in the human thymus. The repertoire was sequenced with immunoSEQ multiplex PCR; TCRdb's copy has only in-frame clones and lacks some. The sample lists 640,000 or so clones, around 87% seen once, with roughly 0.0089% in the top ten. The CDR3 runs 13 residues. Trimming removed 10 bases from V and 4 bases from J, with 17 bases in between. Per the germline V gene, CDR1 is MNHNS and CDR2 is SASEGT. This same sample was also taken into another study, of human thymus T cells. As that study records: All donors were healthy Finnish infants who were undergoing corrective surgery to treat congenital heart defects. Thymic resections from corrective heart surgery supplied the tissue. Highly overlapping thymic repertoires in unrelated individuals were reported by related research.

Sequenced: thymocytes. This clonotype was sampled from a boy under two years old with a congenital heart defect. The V gene is TRBV6-1, the J gene TRBJ2-7; D might be TRBD1 (6 bases). CDR3 sequence (DNA): TGTGCCATCCCAGGACAGTCCCTATACGAGCAGTACTTC. This encodes CAIPGQSLYEQYF.